These T cell receptor beta chains were read from a single sample in a study of blood T cell repertoires in COVID-19. Data came from immunoSEQ multiplex PCR; TCRdb stores just in-frame clones and leaves some out. The sample yields hundreds of thousands of clones, around 87% seen once. The sequenced material came from peripheral blood. The receptors shown here come from a man aged 60-69 years with acute or convalescent COVID-19. CDR3s include the opening cysteine and the closing phenylalanine or tryptophan. Fields, in order: D gene, J gene, V gene, CDR3 length, clone size, CDR3 DNA, CDR3 protein. A D gene is named only where the DNA matches it firmly. For some rows the clone size is stated as once, few or many, or as a class when expanded; others skip it.

d_gene: TRBD1; j_gene: TRBJ1-5; v_gene: TRBV28; len: 15; abundance: NA; CDR3nt: TGTGCCAGCAACCCTTCCCACAGGGGCAACCAGCCCCAGCATTTT; CDR3aa: CASNPSHRGNQPQHF
d_gene: TRBD2; j_gene: TRBJ2-1; v_gene: TRBV7-6; len: 18; abundance: NA; CDR3nt: TGTGCCAGCAGCTTAGTGTTCGCGACTAGCGGGACCTACAATGAGCAGTTCTTC; CDR3aa: CASSLVFATSGTYNEQFF
d_gene: TRBD2; j_gene: TRBJ2-1; v_gene: TRBV6-5; len: 16; abundance: NA; CDR3nt: TGTGCCAGCAGTTCTAGCGGGGGGGCTTGGTACAATGAGCAGTTCTTC; CDR3aa: CASSSSGGAWYNEQFF
d_gene: TRBD1; j_gene: TRBJ2-7; v_gene: TRBV27; len: 19; abundance: NA; CDR3nt: TGTGCCAGCAGTTTACTATTTGGGGACAGGGAGCCCCTAAGAGGGGAGCAGTACTTC; CDR3aa: CASSLLFGDREPLRGEQYF
d_gene: TRBD1; j_gene: TRBJ1-6; v_gene: TRBV6-4; len: 20; abundance: NA; CDR3nt: TGTGCCAGCAGACCTAATTCCGGGACAGGGCGCCTTGGGTTTAATTCACCCCTCCACTTT; CDR3aa: CASRPNSGTGRLGFNSPLHF
d_gene: NA; j_gene: TRBJ1-2; v_gene: TRBV19; len: 14; abundance: NA; CDR3nt: TGTGCCAGTAGTTCCAGGGGAATCCTCTATGGCTACACCTTC; CDR3aa: CASSSRGILYGYTF
d_gene: NA; j_gene: TRBJ2-7; v_gene: TRBV6-5; len: 14; abundance: NA; CDR3nt: TGTGCCAGCAGTTACTCGAACAGGGAGGGCGAGCAGTACTTC; CDR3aa: CASSYSNREGEQYF
d_gene: TRBD2; j_gene: TRBJ2-5; v_gene: TRBV9; len: 14; abundance: once; CDR3nt: TGTGCCAGCAGCCGGACTAGCGGGACGGGGGCCCAGTACTTC; CDR3aa: CASSRTSGTGAQYF
d_gene: NA; j_gene: TRBJ2-5; v_gene: TRBV27; len: 13; abundance: NA; CDR3nt: TGTGCCAGCAGCAGGCGTGTGGCACAGACCCAGTACTTC; CDR3aa: CASSRRVAQTQYF
d_gene: TRBD1; j_gene: TRBJ1-6; v_gene: TRBV19; len: 15; abundance: NA; CDR3nt: TGTGCCAGTCCCGGGACAGGAGGGGGGTGGGGTTCCCTCCACTTT; CDR3aa: CASPGTGGGWGSLHF
d_gene: TRBD2; j_gene: TRBJ2-7; v_gene: TRBV27; len: 16; abundance: NA; CDR3nt: TGTGCCAGCAGTTCCATCGCCCTAGCGGGGTCATACGAGCAGTACTTC; CDR3aa: CASSSIALAGSYEQYF
d_gene: TRBD1; j_gene: TRBJ1-2; v_gene: TRBV30; len: 14; abundance: few; CDR3nt: TGTGCCTGGAGTGCGGACAGGGTGCTAGGTGGCTACACCTTC; CDR3aa: CAWSADRVLGGYTF
d_gene: NA; j_gene: TRBJ1-1; v_gene: TRBV7-2; len: 15; abundance: few; CDR3nt: TGTGCCAGCAGAGGCCAGGGTGGGATGAACACTGAAGCTTTCTTT; CDR3aa: CASRGQGGMNTEAFF
d_gene: NA; j_gene: TRBJ2-7; v_gene: TRBV28; len: 12; abundance: NA; CDR3nt: TGTGCCAGCAGTTCCCCGGTTCGCGAGCAGTACTTC; CDR3aa: CASSSPVREQYF
d_gene: TRBD1; j_gene: TRBJ1-5; v_gene: TRBV19; len: 16; abundance: few; CDR3nt: TGTGCCAGTAGTCCCATTATGGGACAGGGTCCCTCACCCCAGCATTTT; CDR3aa: CASSPIMGQGPSPQHF
d_gene: TRBD1; j_gene: TRBJ1-6; v_gene: TRBV6-2/TRBV6-3; len: 15; abundance: NA; CDR3nt: TGTGCCAGCAGCCCTCTGGACAGGGGGGATTCACCCCTCCACTTT; CDR3aa: CASSPLDRGDSPLHF
d_gene: NA; j_gene: TRBJ1-3; v_gene: TRBV7-2; len: 15; abundance: NA; CDR3nt: TGTGCCAGCAGCTTAGCGGGGGGGGACGGAAACACCATATATTTT; CDR3aa: CASSLAGGDGNTIYF
d_gene: NA; j_gene: TRBJ1-2; v_gene: TRBV5-1; len: 13; abundance: NA; CDR3nt: TGCGCCAGCAGCCGAGACAGCAAATATGGCTACACCTTC; CDR3aa: CASSRDSKYGYTF
d_gene: NA; j_gene: TRBJ1-2; v_gene: TRBV5-1; len: 14; abundance: few; CDR3nt: TGCGCCAGCAGCCTAGGGGTCAAAGATTATGGCTACACCTTC; CDR3aa: CASSLGVKDYGYTF
d_gene: TRBD2; j_gene: TRBJ2-7; v_gene: TRBV10-3; len: 14; abundance: NA; CDR3nt: TGTGCCATCAGTTTTAGCGGGGGGGCGGACGAGCAGTACTTC; CDR3aa: CAISFSGGADEQYF
d_gene: TRBD1; j_gene: TRBJ1-2; v_gene: TRBV2; len: 15; abundance: NA; CDR3nt: TGTGCCAGCAGTGAACTTGGACAGGGTATTAATGGCTACACCTTC; CDR3aa: CASSELGQGINGYTF
d_gene: NA; j_gene: TRBJ1-6; v_gene: TRBV19; len: 15; abundance: NA; CDR3nt: TGTGCCAGTAGTATTCAGGTCTCCTATAATTCACCCCTCCACTTT; CDR3aa: CASSIQVSYNSPLHF
d_gene: NA; j_gene: TRBJ2-5; v_gene: TRBV5-6; len: 13; abundance: NA; CDR3nt: TGTGCCAGCAGTATGGGAGCCCGAGAGACCCAGTACTTC; CDR3aa: CASSMGARETQYF
d_gene: TRBD1; j_gene: TRBJ1-1; v_gene: TRBV19; len: 16; abundance: NA; CDR3nt: TGTGCCAGTAGTCGACCAGGGGGCTCCGCGAACACTGAAGCTTTCTTT; CDR3aa: CASSRPGGSANTEAFF
d_gene: NA; j_gene: TRBJ2-7; v_gene: TRBV5-6; len: 11; abundance: NA; CDR3nt: TGTGCCAGCAGTTCGGGACTTAAGCAGTACTTC; CDR3aa: CASSSGLKQYF
d_gene: TRBD1; j_gene: TRBJ2-2; v_gene: TRBV11-3; len: 13; abundance: few; CDR3nt: TGTGCCAGCAGCCGGACAGGCACCGGGGAGCTGTTTTTT; CDR3aa: CASSRTGTGELFF
d_gene: NA; j_gene: TRBJ1-1; v_gene: TRBV5-8; len: 18; abundance: NA; CDR3nt: TGTGCCAGCAGCTTGGTTGAGTACAGGATTATAATGGACACTGAAGCTTTCTTT; CDR3aa: CASSLVEYRIIMDTEAFF
d_gene: NA; j_gene: TRBJ2-7; v_gene: TRBV28; len: 15; abundance: NA; CDR3nt: TGTGCCAGCAGCCCCCCGCCAGGGGGGTATTACGAGCAGTACTTC; CDR3aa: CASSPPPGGYYEQYF
d_gene: TRBD1; j_gene: TRBJ2-7; v_gene: TRBV5-6; len: 14; abundance: many; CDR3nt: TGTGCCAGCAGCGGACAGGGTACCAGTCAAGAGCAGTACTTC; CDR3aa: CASSGQGTSQEQYF
d_gene: NA; j_gene: TRBJ1-1; v_gene: TRBV12-3/TRBV12-4; len: 13; abundance: NA; CDR3nt: TGTGCCAGCAACGTACGAGTCAACACTGAAGCTTTCTTT; CDR3aa: CASNVRVNTEAFF
d_gene: TRBD1; j_gene: TRBJ1-2; v_gene: TRBV6-5; len: 13; abundance: NA; CDR3nt: TGTGCCAGCAGCCGCACAGGGGTCTATGGCTACACCTTC; CDR3aa: CASSRTGVYGYTF
d_gene: NA; j_gene: TRBJ2-1; v_gene: TRBV3-1/TRBV3-2; len: 13; abundance: many; CDR3nt: TGTGCCAGCAGCCCCCGTGCCGGTATTGAGCAGTTCTTC; CDR3aa: CASSPRAGIEQFF
d_gene: NA; j_gene: TRBJ2-3; v_gene: TRBV3-1/TRBV3-2; len: 16; abundance: NA; CDR3nt: TGTGCCAGCAGCCACGCAGGGGTGGATTGGAGAGATACGCAGTATTTT; CDR3aa: CASSHAGVDWRDTQYF
d_gene: TRBD1; j_gene: TRBJ1-6; v_gene: TRBV5-6; len: 16; abundance: NA; CDR3nt: TGTGCCAGCAGCTTGTCGTGGGACAGGCCCCATTGGGCCCTCCACTTT; CDR3aa: CASSLSWDRPHWALHF
d_gene: TRBD1; j_gene: TRBJ2-2; v_gene: TRBV19; len: 16; abundance: few; CDR3nt: TGTGCCAGTACCACGAAGGGGACAGCTTACACCGGGGAGCTGTTTTTT; CDR3aa: CASTTKGTAYTGELFF
d_gene: NA; j_gene: TRBJ1-1; v_gene: TRBV7-2; len: 14; abundance: NA; CDR3nt: TGTGCCAGCAGCTTAGGGGACTTTATGACTGAAGCTTTCTTT; CDR3aa: CASSLGDFMTEAFF
d_gene: NA; j_gene: TRBJ1-1; v_gene: TRBV11-3; len: 13; abundance: few; CDR3nt: TGTGCCAGCAGCTTAGAGGCAGACACTGAAGCTTTCTTT; CDR3aa: CASSLEADTEAFF
d_gene: TRBD1; j_gene: TRBJ2-3; v_gene: TRBV5-6; len: 14; abundance: NA; CDR3nt: TGTGCCAGCAGCCTGACAGGGATCTCAGATACGCAGTATTTT; CDR3aa: CASSLTGISDTQYF
d_gene: NA; j_gene: TRBJ2-7; v_gene: TRBV7-2; len: 15; abundance: NA; CDR3nt: TGTGCCAGCAGCTTAGCCCCCCGACAGTCCTACGAGCAGTACTTC; CDR3aa: CASSLAPRQSYEQYF
d_gene: NA; j_gene: TRBJ2-7; v_gene: TRBV28; len: 16; abundance: once; CDR3nt: TGTGCCAGCAGGATGCTTGGGGGGTCGCTCTCCTACGAGCAGTACTTC; CDR3aa: CASRMLGGSLSYEQYF
d_gene: TRBD1; j_gene: TRBJ2-5; v_gene: TRBV18; len: 16; abundance: NA; CDR3nt: TGTGCCAGCTCACGGGGACAGGGGATAGCCCAAGAGACCCAGTACTTC; CDR3aa: CASSRGQGIAQETQYF
d_gene: TRBD1; j_gene: TRBJ1-3; v_gene: TRBV7-6; len: 16; abundance: NA; CDR3nt: TGTGCCAGCAGCACCCGACAGGGCTTCACTGGAAACACCATATATTTT; CDR3aa: CASSTRQGFTGNTIYF
d_gene: TRBD1; j_gene: TRBJ2-5; v_gene: TRBV5-1; len: 15; abundance: NA; CDR3nt: TGCGCCAGCAGCTTGGAGGCAGGGGGCTTGGAGACCCAGTACTTC; CDR3aa: CASSLEAGGLETQYF